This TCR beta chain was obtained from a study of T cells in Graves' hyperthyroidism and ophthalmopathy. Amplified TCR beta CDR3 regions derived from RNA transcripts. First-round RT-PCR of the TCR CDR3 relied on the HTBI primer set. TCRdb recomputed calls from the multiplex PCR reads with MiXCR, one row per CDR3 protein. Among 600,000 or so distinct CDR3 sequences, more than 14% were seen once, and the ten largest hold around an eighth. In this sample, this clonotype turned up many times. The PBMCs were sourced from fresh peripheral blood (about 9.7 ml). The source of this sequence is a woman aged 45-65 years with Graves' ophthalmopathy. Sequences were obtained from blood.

In DNA form, the CDR3 reads TGTGCCAGCAGTAGGGGTAGCGCCGGCACAGATACGCAGTATTTT. Amino acids: CASSRGSAGTDTQYF. V usage is TRBV12-3 or TRBV12-4 and J usage is TRBJ2-3, with D possibly called TRBD1 or TRBD2 (5 bases each). Trimming pared 5 bases from V and 1 base from J, leaving 13 bases between. This CDR3 comprises 15 residues.